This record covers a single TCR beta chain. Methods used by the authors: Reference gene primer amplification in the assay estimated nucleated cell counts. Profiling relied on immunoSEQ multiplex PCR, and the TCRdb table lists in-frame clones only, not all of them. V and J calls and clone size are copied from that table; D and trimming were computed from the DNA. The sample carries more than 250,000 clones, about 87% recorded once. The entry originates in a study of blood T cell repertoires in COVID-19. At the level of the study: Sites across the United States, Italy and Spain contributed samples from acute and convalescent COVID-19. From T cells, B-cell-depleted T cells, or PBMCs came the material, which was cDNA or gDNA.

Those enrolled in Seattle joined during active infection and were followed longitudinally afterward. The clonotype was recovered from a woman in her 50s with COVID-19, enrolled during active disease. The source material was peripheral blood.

The CDR3 coding sequence is TGCAGCGTTGAAGGGGCGGGAGCGTACAATGAGCAGTTCTTC. Amino acid sequence: CSVEGAGAYNEQFF. The chain recombines TRBV29-1 with TRBJ2-1; 7 nucleotides line up with TRBD2. The CDR3 extends over 14 amino acids. Germline assignment: CDR1 SQVTM and CDR2 ANQGSEA. The J segment lost 4 bases and the V segment lost 1 base, leaving 4 bases of the junction unmatched.